Below are 17 T cell receptor beta chains sequenced from a single sample in a study of radiotherapy plus CTLA-4 blockade in lung cancer. The method was immunoSEQ multiplex PCR; TCRdb's version includes in-frame clones alone and lacks a portion of them. The sample comprises some 15,000 clones, 65% to 75% of which are singletons, and about 53% rests with the top ten. The source material was peripheral blood, sampled from a patient treated with radiotherapy plus ipilimumab. Receptors originate from a human donor with non-small cell lung cancer whose response to radiotherapy plus ipilimumab could not be evaluated.

This clone was found once. This chain uses TRBV7-2 with TRBJ2-4; 7 bases align to TRBD2. The germline V gene encodes CDR1 SGHTA and CDR2 FQGNSA. The CDR3 covers 16 residues. V shed 0 bases, J shed 7 bases, and the junction held 9 bases outside the gene matches. CDR3: CASSLASSGEGNIQYF. The DNA of the CDR3 is TGTGCCAGCAGCTTAGCTTCCAGCGGGGAAGGGAACATTCAGTACTTC.

This clone ranks as medium-sized. The V call is TRBV2, the J call TRBJ2-7; 7 nucleotides agree with TRBD2. The germline V gene has CDR1 SNHLY and CDR2 FYNNEI. With 4 bases clipped from V and 6 bases from J, the junction kept 9 bases outside the gene matches. This CDR3 has 14 amino acids. The CDR3 is CASSGSFTGGEQYF. As DNA, the CDR3 is TGTGCCAGCAGTGGGAGTTTCACGGGGGGCGAGCAGTACTTC.

The chain has TRBV27 and TRBJ2-2; no definite D call. Germline V gives CDR1 MNHEY, CDR2 SMNVEV (reference sequence). The CDR3 consists of 17 residues. Deletions cut 2 bases from V and 0 bases from J, with 13 bases between. DNA for the CDR3: TGTGCCAGCAGTTTAGAGTGGGCATTATCGAACACCGGGGAGCTGTTTTTT. Protein: CASSLEWALSNTGELFF.

The chain carries TRBV30 and TRBJ2-1; the D gene is possibly TRBD2 (5 bases). From germline, CDR1 is GTSNPN and CDR2 SVGIG (reference sequence). The CDR3 runs 14 residues. V was pared by 0 bases and J by 5 bases, with 11 bases between. The CDR3 coding sequence is TGTGCCTGGAGTGTCTGGGAGAGAAACAATGAGCAGTTCTTC. Its protein is CAWSVWERNNEQFF.

The rearrangement links TRBV27 to TRBJ1-2; no definite D call. Between the trimmed V and J ends, which lost 6 bases and 8 bases, there was a span of 13 bases. Germline CDR1 reads MNHEY; CDR2 reads SMNVEV (reference sequence). This CDR3 is 12 amino acids long. The CDR3 is CASREALQGYTF. In DNA, the CDR3 is TGTGCCAGCAGAGAGGCCTTGCAAGGCTACACCTTC.

The chain combines TRBV19 with TRBJ2-1; D might be TRBD2 (5 bases). V dropped 4 bases and J dropped 8 bases, with 15 bases sitting between them. Per germline, CDR1 LNHDA and CDR2 SQIVND (reference sequence). The CDR3 sequence is 14 residues long. CDR3 sequence reads: CASSTRGGRDEQFF. CDR3 sequence (DNA): TGTGCCAGTAGTACACGGGGTGGACGGGATGAGCAGTTCTTC.

The genes are TRBV29-1 and TRBJ2-3; D is perhaps TRBD2 (6 bases). Germline lookup yields CDR1 SQVTM and CDR2 ANQGSEA. The length of the CDR3 is 13 residues. V lost 5 bases, J lost 2 bases, and 11 bases lay in between. CDR3 region: CSVSERVTDTQYF. The CDR3 DNA reads TGCAGCGTTAGCGAGCGGGTCACAGATACGCAGTATTTT.

Of note for this clone: Its ends do not fully match the called genes, so a read error is possible. The rearrangement joins TRBV2 to TRBJ1-2, with TRBD1 identical over 8 bases. This CDR3 spans 14 amino acids. The germline V gene encodes CDR1 SNHLY and CDR2 FYNNEI. The CDR3 sequence: CAGSETQGAQGYTF. Written as DNA, the CDR3 is TGTGCCGGCAGTGAGACGCAGGGGGCGCAAGGCTACACCTTC.

The CDR3 here is CASSPAPRAEQYF. The CDR3 nucleotides are TGTGCCAGCAGCCCCGCTCCGCGGGCCGAGCAGTACTTC. The chain recombines TRBV7-9 with TRBJ2-7, with a tentative D call TRBD2 (5 bases). Germline V lookup: CDR1 SEHNR, CDR2 FQNEAQ (reference sequence). This CDR3 comprises 13 residues. V shed 5 bases and J shed 6 bases, with 14 bases lying between them.

This chain links TRBV29-1 with TRBJ1-1, with TRBD1 identical over 9 bases. This CDR3 contains 13 residues. V lost 4 bases to trimming and J lost 5 bases; unmatched junction nucleotides: 5. Germline loops: CDR1 SQVTM, CDR2 ANQGSEA. CDR3 sequence (DNA): TGCAGCGTTGCCCGGGACAGGGTTACTGAAGCTTTCTTT. Translated, it gives CSVARDRVTEAFF. Full variable domain (remainder filled in from reference TRBV29-1 and TRBJ1-1): SAVISQKPSRDICQRGTSLTIQCQVDSQVTMMFWYRQQPGQSLTLIATANQGSEATYESGFVIDKFPISRPNLTFSTLTVSNMSPEDSSIYLCSVARDRVTEAFFGQGTRLTVV.

This chain joins TRBV6-1 and TRBJ1-1; D might be TRBD1 (6 bases). V was pared by 5 bases and J by 3 bases, with 13 bases between. The V gene's germline CDR1 is MNHNS and CDR2 SASEGT. This CDR3 region has 14 residues. Here the CDR3 DNA reads TGTGCCAGCAGTCCACAGGGTTATGACACTGAAGCTTTCTTT. It yields the protein CASSPQGYDTEAFF.

This rearrangement joins TRBV19 to TRBJ2-1; 10 bases fit TRBD2. This CDR3 region has 14 residues. J lost 6 bases, V lost 9 bases, and 8 bases had no gene match. CDR1 is LNHDA and CDR2 is SQIVND in the germline V gene (reference sequence). The CDR3 protein is CASESGGVGNEQFF. For the CDR3, the DNA is TGTGCCAGCGAGAGCGGGGGGGTTGGCAATGAGCAGTTCTTC.

The DNA for the CDR3 is TGCGCCAGCAGTCAATCTCCGGCAGGAAAGCAGTACGTC. Translated: CASSQSPAGKQYV. The rearrangement links TRBV23-1 to TRBJ2-7; D gene ambiguous. TRBV23-1 is identified as an open reading frame with a role that is uncertain. The ends were cut back, 0 bases at V and 8 bases at J, with 11 bases in the middle. The CDR3 extends over 13 amino acids.

The chain recombines TRBV6-5 with TRBJ2-5; D unresolved. Per the germline V gene, CDR1 is MNHEY and CDR2 is SVGAGI. The V end lost 4 bases, the J end lost 7 bases, and 10 bases lay between the germline ends. The CDR3 runs to 12 residues. The chain's CDR3 is CASSSPSGTQYF. CDR3 nucleotide sequence: TGTGCCAGCAGTTCCCCTAGTGGGACCCAGTACTTC.

The J gene is TRBJ2-2, the V gene TRBV7-9, with 8 bases identical to TRBD2. The CDR3 totals 16 residues. The germline V gene has CDR1 SEHNR and CDR2 FQNEAQ (reference sequence). The V gene end was trimmed by 1 base and the J gene end by 0 bases; junction bases not matched to a gene: 1. This CDR3 reads CASSLGGLANTGELFF. The CDR3 DNA reads as TGTGCCAGCAGCTTAGGGGGACTAGCGAACACCGGGGAGCTGTTTTTT.

CDR3 DNA sequence: TGCGCCAGCAATGGACAGGTCAGCTACAATGAGCAGTTCTTC. Protein product: CASNGQVSYNEQFF. The V gene is TRBV5-1, the J gene TRBJ2-1, with 7 bases aligning to TRBD1. Unmatched junction bases numbered 6, after V lost 6 bases and J lost 3 bases. The germline V gene encodes CDR1 SGHRS and CDR2 YFSETQ. This CDR3 has 14 residues.

This chain uses TRBV7-2 with TRBJ1-5; D might be TRBD1 (6 bases). Germline CDR1 SGHTA, CDR2 FQGNSA. Trimming took off 3 bases at V and 7 bases at J, with 16 bases between the two ends. The CDR3 runs 15 residues. The CDR3, as DNA: TGTGCCAGCAGCTTCCGAACAGGGAGGGAGCAGCCCCAGCATTTT. Translated, it gives CASSFRTGREQPQHF.